This TCR beta chain is drawn from a study of shared clonotypes between healthy human individuals. Study outcomes and limitations: When naive CD4 clonotypes were compared across a few donors, 4% to 5.5% were shared.

As concerns this clone: Its antigen is currently unknown.

Trimming removed 5 bases from V and 3 bases from J; junction bases left unmatched: 5. The CDR3 covers 16 residues. Germline V CDR1 and CDR2: SSHAT, FNYEAQ (reference sequence). Source study methods: From ImmunoSEQ came sequences covering only the junction and carrying no quality scores, so filtering differed. The method was immunoSEQ multiplex PCR; TCRdb's version includes in-frame clones alone and lacks a portion of them. V and J calls and clone size are copied from that table; D and trimming were computed from the DNA. The sample gives 150,000 to 200,000 clones, 90% to 95% of which show up once; more than 0.065% is in the top ten.

V gene TRBV7-7 combines with J gene TRBJ2-3, with 13 bases fitting TRBD2. This clonotype was obtained from a woman aged 25 to 39 in good health. The sample was naive CD4+ T cells sorted from blood. Subset in this sample: CD45RA+ positively selected. The DNA of the CDR3 is TGTGCCAGCAGCCCGACTAGCGGGAGGAAGACAGATACGCAGTATTTT. Protein: CASSPTSGRKTDTQYF.